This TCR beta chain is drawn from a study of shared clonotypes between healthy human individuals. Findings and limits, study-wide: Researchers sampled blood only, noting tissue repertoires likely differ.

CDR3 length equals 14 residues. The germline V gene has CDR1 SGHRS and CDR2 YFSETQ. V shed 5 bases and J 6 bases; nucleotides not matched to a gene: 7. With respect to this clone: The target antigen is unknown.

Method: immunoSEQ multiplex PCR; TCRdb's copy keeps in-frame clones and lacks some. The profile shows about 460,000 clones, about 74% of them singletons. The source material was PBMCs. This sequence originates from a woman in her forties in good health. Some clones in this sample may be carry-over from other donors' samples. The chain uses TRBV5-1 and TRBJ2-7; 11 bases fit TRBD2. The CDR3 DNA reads TGCGCCAGCAGTGCACTAGCGGGAGAAGGCGAGCAGTACTTC. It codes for CASSALAGEGEQYF.